This TCR beta chain stems from a study of OX40 agonist ivuxolimab in advanced cancers. Study information: With a range of roughly 20 to 79, age averaged approximately 60 years, and 75% to 90% were male.

On this clone itself: Its antigen is as yet unknown.

The germline V gene has CDR1 MGHDK and CDR2 SYGVNS. This CDR3 comprises 18 residues. Trimming took 1 base from V and 2 from J, leaving 19 bases between them. General study findings and limits: CD4+ and CD8+ blood T cells expanded clonally by week 6 at 0.1 to 3.0 mg/kg. The study found that CD8+ T cells averaged more expanded clones than CD4+.

Sequenced by immunoSEQ multiplex PCR; TCRdb stores in-frame clones only, minus some. The top ten clones hold about 0.31% of a sample with about 150,000 clones, around 94% of them seen once. This sequence was found in an adult with an advanced solid tumor such as melanoma, head and neck, liver or kidney cancer. The chain carries TRBV25-1 and TRBJ2-3; possibly TRBD1 or TRBD2 for D (7 bases each). The sequencing here drew on CD4+ or CD8+ T cells sorted from blood, taken in a trial of the OX40 agonist ivuxolimab. CDR3 residues: CASSESWGGGPFTDTQYF. The DNA of the CDR3 is TGTGCCAGCAGTGAATCTTGGGGAGGGGGCCCCTTCACAGATACGCAGTATTTT.